This is a list of T cell receptor beta chains from one sample in a study of radiotherapy plus CTLA-4 blockade in lung cancer. The method was immunoSEQ multiplex PCR; TCRdb's version includes in-frame clones alone and lacks a portion of them. Seen here are approximately 90,000 clones, about four fifths observed once, and the top ten hold 0.84%. Sequencing was performed on peripheral blood, taken from a patient treated with radiotherapy plus ipilimumab. The receptors shown here come from a human donor with non-small cell lung cancer who had stable disease on radiotherapy plus ipilimumab. Each CDR3 is given with its conserved first and last residue.

length: 21
J: TRBJ2-1
V: TRBV10-1
CDR3: CASSETVGGTSGRGLYNEQFF

length: 17
J: TRBJ2-1
V: TRBV4-1
CDR3: CASSQVGSGRSNNEQFF

length: 13
J: TRBJ2-7
V: TRBV5-1
CDR3: CASSWTGEYEQYF

length: 14
J: TRBJ2-7
V: TRBV13
CDR3: CASSFGTGVYEQYF

length: 15
J: TRBJ1-6
V: TRBV6-1
CDR3: CASSTGASYNSPLHF

length: 13
J: TRBJ1-1
V: TRBV5-4
CDR3: CASSLPGPTEAFF

length: 13
J: TRBJ2-5
V: TRBV5-1
CDR3: CASSLGGGETQYF

length: 14
J: TRBJ1-1
V: TRBV6-1
CDR3: CASSGYRGNTEAFF

length: 13
J: TRBJ2-5
V: TRBV14
CDR3: CASSHQRKETQYF

length: 12
J: TRBJ2-7
V: TRBV11-2
CDR3: CASTTGSYEQYF

length: 14
J: TRBJ2-5
V: TRBV25-1
CDR3: CASSELARRGTQYF

length: 15
J: TRBJ2-7
V: TRBV11-2
CDR3: CASSLGSVGSYEQYF

length: 13
J: TRBJ1-6
V: TRBV27
CDR3: CASSLGRDSPLHF

length: 14
J: TRBJ2-5
V: TRBV5-1
CDR3: CASSLGQVGETQYF

length: 15
J: TRBJ1-2
V: TRBV28
CDR3: CASSLRPFREYGYTF

length: 15
J: TRBJ2-3
V: TRBV9
CDR3: CASSVASLTTDTQYF

length: 16
J: TRBJ2-1
V: TRBV9
CDR3: CASSVEGGGARNEQFF

length: 15
J: TRBJ2-7
V: TRBV6-6
CDR3: CASSYTDSGRVEQYF

length: 13
J: TRBJ2-5
V: TRBV2
CDR3: CASSAGGVETQYF

length: 16
J: TRBJ1-3
V: TRBV19
CDR3: CASSFRGDYSGNTIYF

length: 15
J: TRBJ1-5
V: TRBV18
CDR3: CASSMGKQGSQPQHF

length: 14
J: TRBJ1-1
V: TRBV27
CDR3: CASSPRVGAAEAFF

length: 13
J: TRBJ1-5
V: TRBV30
CDR3: CAWSVQDHQPQHF

length: 14
J: TRBJ2-7
V: TRBV5-5
CDR3: CASSLGRNRREQYF

length: 13
J: TRBJ2-5
V: TRBV10-1
CDR3: CASSRGAEETQYF

length: 15
J: TRBJ2-2
V: TRBV7-7
CDR3: CASSLLGVGTGELFF

length: 13
J: TRBJ2-1
V: TRBV27
CDR3: CASRGQTNNEQFF

length: 14
J: TRBJ2-7
V: TRBV6-1
CDR3: CASSGTGLSYEQYF

length: 17
J: TRBJ2-1
V: TRBV13
CDR3: CASSLGLEGLAYNEQFF

length: 14
J: TRBJ1-1
V: TRBV6-1
CDR3: CASEIGTSGTEAFF

length: 13
J: TRBJ1-1
V: TRBV7-2
CDR3: CASRGQENTEAFF

length: 16
J: TRBJ2-5
V: TRBV14
CDR3: CASSQDNIGGFETQYF

length: 14
J: TRBJ2-7
V: TRBV6-5
CDR3: CASSSPALASEQYF

length: 15
J: TRBJ2-7
V: TRBV6-5
CDR3: CASSSKTSAYYEQYF

length: 17
J: TRBJ2-2
V: TRBV19
CDR3: CASSLAGGQLYVGELFF

length: 18
J: TRBJ2-2
V: TRBV27
CDR3: CASSLLGTGGWNTGELFF

length: 13
J: TRBJ1-5
V: TRBV19
CDR3: CASKTGRNQPQHF

length: 12
J: TRBJ1-6
V: TRBV7-3
CDR3: CASSLNGGPLHF

length: 12
J: TRBJ2-7
V: TRBV7-9
CDR3: CASSLVSYEQYF

length: 18
J: TRBJ2-3
V: TRBV19
CDR3: CASSISGTSGGDPDTQYF

length: 11
J: TRBJ2-7
V: TRBV29-1
CDR3: CSVDKGTEQYF

length: 15
J: TRBJ1-1
V: TRBV14
CDR3: CASSQRGQTLGGAFF

length: 15
J: TRBJ1-5
V: TRBV6-1
CDR3: CASSDAAEGYQPQHF

length: 16
J: TRBJ1-5
V: TRBV7-9
CDR3: CASSRDGGRSNQPQHF